The rows below give T cell receptor beta chains drawn from one sample of a study of CD8+ T cells in alopecia areata. Sequenced by immunoSEQ multiplex PCR; TCRdb stores in-frame clones only, minus some. The repertoire includes fewer than 200,000 clones, roughly 70% of them detected once, and about an eighth sits in the top ten. Sequenced material: CD8+ T cells sorted from blood, taken at week 0. Receptors were obtained from a human donor with alopecia areata. Both conserved end residues are part of each CDR3. Each record gives: clone size, CDR3 length, J gene, V gene, D gene, CDR3 DNA, CDR3 protein. D genes are given only for firm matches. Expanded clones are given a class, and other clones once, few, many or no size at all.

- 15 TRBJ2-5 TRBV6-5 - TGTGCCAGCAGTTATTACCGGGACGGCCAAGAGACCCAGTACTTC CASSYYRDGQETQYF
- 15 TRBJ1-5 TRBV6-5 TRBD1 TGTGCCAGCAGAAGACAGGGTCATAGCAATCAGCCCCAGCATTTT CASRRQGHSNQPQHF
- 13 TRBJ1-2 TRBV27 TRBD1 TGTGCCAGCAGTTCGACAGGGTGGAATGGCTACACCTTC CASSSTGWNGYTF
- 14 TRBJ2-1 TRBV7-9 - TGTGCCAGCGGTTTCGGGGCGTCCTACAATGAGCAGTTCTTC CASGFGASYNEQFF
- 13 TRBJ2-5 TRBV7-9 - TGTGCCAGCAGGTCAGGGTATCAAGAGACCCAGTACTTC CASRSGYQETQYF
few 17 TRBJ2-7 TRBV29-1 TRBD1 TGCAGCGTTGTTCTTACGGGACAGCTTCCGATCCTCTACGAGCAGTACTTC CSVVLTGQLPILYEQYF
- 15 TRBJ2-1 TRBV15 TRBD1 TGTGCCACCAGCAGGCGACAGGGGATCGACAATGAGCAGTTCTTC CATSRRQGIDNEQFF
- 11 TRBJ2-3 TRBV5-6 - TGTGCCAGCAGCTTATCGGATACGCAGTATTTT CASSLSDTQYF
once 14 TRBJ1-5 TRBV7-9 TRBD1 TGTGCCAGCAGCTTACAGGGGGCTAATCAGCCCCAGCATTTT CASSLQGANQPQHF
- 13 TRBJ1-2 TRBV6-5 - TGTGCCAGCAGTTACGGCGAATACTATGGCTACACCTTC CASSYGEYYGYTF
- 13 TRBJ1-5 TRBV6-5 - TGTGCCAGCAGTGACCCCGGCCATCAGCCCCAGCATTTT CASSDPGHQPQHF
- 15 TRBJ2-1 TRBV10-3 - TGTGCCATCAGTGAGTCGGGGACTTCCCACAGGGAGCAGTTCTTC CAISESGTSHREQFF
- 12 TRBJ1-1 TRBV29-1 - TGCAGCGTAGTTAGGGGGAACACTGAAGCTTTCTTT CSVVRGNTEAFF
- 13 TRBJ1-1 TRBV13 - TGTGCCAGCAGCCAAGGTGGACCCCGTGAAGCTTTCTTT CASSQGGPREAFF
- 15 TRBJ1-1 TRBV5-1 TRBD1 TGCGCCAGCAGCACTGGACAGGGGGCGTTCACTGAAGCTTTCTTT CASSTGQGAFTEAFF
- 12 TRBJ1-1 TRBV29-1 - TGCAGCGGTCTGAACTGGGACACTGAAGCTTTCTTT CSGLNWDTEAFF
- 17 TRBJ2-1 TRBV27 TRBD2 TGTGCCAGCAGTTTCCCTACTAGCGAACCCGGTACCTATGAGCAGTTCTTC CASSFPTSEPGTYEQFF
- 18 TRBJ2-6 TRBV2 - TGTGCCAGCAGGGGCCGACAGGACAGTACCTCTGGGGCCAACGTCCTGACTTTC CASRGRQDSTSGANVLTF